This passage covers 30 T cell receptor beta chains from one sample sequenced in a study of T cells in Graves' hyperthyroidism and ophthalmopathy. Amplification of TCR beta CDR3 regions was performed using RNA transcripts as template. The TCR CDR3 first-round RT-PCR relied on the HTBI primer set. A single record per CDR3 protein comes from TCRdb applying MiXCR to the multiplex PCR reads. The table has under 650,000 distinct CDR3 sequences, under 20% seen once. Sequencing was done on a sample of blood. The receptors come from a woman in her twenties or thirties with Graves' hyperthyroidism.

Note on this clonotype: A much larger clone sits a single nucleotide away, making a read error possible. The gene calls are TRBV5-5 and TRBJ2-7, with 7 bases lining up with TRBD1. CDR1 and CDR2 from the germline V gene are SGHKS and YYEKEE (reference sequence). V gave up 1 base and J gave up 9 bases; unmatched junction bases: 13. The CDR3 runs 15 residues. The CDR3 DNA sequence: TGTGCCAGCAGCTTGAGTCCGGGACAGCTTAGTGGGCAGTACTTC. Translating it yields CASSLSPGQLSGQYF.

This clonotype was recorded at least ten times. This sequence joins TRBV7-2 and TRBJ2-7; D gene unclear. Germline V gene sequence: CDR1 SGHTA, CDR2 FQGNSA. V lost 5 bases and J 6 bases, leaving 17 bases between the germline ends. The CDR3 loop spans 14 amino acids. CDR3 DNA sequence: TGTGCCAGCAGCCCAGACCCCGCTATGAGCGAGCAGTACTTC. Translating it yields CASSPDPAMSEQYF. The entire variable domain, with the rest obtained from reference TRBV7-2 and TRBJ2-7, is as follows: GAGVSQSPSNKVTEKGKDVELRCDPISGHTALYWYRQSLGQGLEFLIYFQGNSAPDKSGLPSDRFSAERTGGSVSTLTIQRTQQEDSAVYLCASSPDPAMSEQYFGPGTRLTVT.

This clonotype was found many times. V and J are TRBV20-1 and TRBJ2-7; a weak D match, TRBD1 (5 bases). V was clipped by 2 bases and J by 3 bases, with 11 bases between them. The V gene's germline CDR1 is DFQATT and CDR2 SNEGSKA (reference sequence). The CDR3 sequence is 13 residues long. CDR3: CSARLQGGYEQYF. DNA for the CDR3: TGCAGTGCTAGACTGCAGGGCGGCTACGAGCAGTACTTC.

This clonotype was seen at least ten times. CDR3 bases: TGTGCCAGCAGCCAAGGGACTAGCGGGAGTTTTGAGACCCAGTACTTC. The encoded protein is CASSQGTSGSFETQYF. This chain connects TRBV14 to TRBJ2-5; 13 nucleotides match TRBD2. The CDR3 loop spans 16 amino acids. Trimming cost V 1 base and J 5 bases; bases outside gene matches: 4. Germline values: CDR1 SGHDN, CDR2 FVKESK.

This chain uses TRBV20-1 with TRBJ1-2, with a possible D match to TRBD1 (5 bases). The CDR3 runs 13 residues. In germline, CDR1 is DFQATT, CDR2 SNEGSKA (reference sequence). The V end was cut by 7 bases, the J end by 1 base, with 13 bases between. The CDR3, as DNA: TGCAGTGTTAACAACAGGAGTAACTATGGCTACACCTTC. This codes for CSVNNRSNYGYTF.

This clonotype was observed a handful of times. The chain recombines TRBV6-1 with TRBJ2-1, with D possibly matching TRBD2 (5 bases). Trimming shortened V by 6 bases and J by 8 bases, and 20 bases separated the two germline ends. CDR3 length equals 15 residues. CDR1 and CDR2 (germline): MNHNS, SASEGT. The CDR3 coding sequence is TGTGCCAGCAGCCGACCGGGATTTTGGGGTTATGAGCAGTTCTTC. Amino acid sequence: CASSRPGFWGYEQFF.

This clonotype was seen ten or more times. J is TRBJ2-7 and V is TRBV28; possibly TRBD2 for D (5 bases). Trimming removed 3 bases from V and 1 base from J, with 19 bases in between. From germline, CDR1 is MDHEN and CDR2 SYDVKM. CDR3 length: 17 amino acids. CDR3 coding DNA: TGTGCCAGCAGTTTCTTTGGATGGGGAGCGATGTCCTACGAGCAGTACTTC. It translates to CASSFFGWGAMSYEQYF. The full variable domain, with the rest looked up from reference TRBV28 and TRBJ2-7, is DVKVTQSSRYLVKRTGEKVFLECVQDMDHENMFWYRQDPGLGLRLIYFSYDVKMKEKGDIPEGYSVSREKKERFSLILESASTNQTSMYLCASSFFGWGAMSYEQYFGPGTRLTVT.

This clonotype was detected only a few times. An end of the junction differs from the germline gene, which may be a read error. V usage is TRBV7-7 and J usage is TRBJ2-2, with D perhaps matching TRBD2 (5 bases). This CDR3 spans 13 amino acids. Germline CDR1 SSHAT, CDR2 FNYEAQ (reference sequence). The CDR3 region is CASRNGVPGELFF. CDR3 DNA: TGTGCTAGCAGGAACGGGGTCCCCGGGGAGCTGTTTTTT.

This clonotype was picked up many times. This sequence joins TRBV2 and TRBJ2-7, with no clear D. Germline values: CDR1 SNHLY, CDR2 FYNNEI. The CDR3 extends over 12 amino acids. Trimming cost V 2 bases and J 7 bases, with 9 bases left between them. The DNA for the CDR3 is TGTGCCAGCAGTGAATTGGCTGGAGAGCAGTACTTC. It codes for CASSELAGEQYF.

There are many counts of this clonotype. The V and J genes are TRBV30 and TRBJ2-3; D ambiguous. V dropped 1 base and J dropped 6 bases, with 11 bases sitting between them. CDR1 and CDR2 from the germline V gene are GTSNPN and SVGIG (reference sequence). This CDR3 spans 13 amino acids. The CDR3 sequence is CAWSGRVRDTQYF. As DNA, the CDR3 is TGTGCCTGGAGTGGACGGGTGAGGGATACGCAGTATTTT. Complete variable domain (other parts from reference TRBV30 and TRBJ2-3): SQTIHQWPATLVQPVGSPLSLECTVEGTSNPNLYWYRQAAGRGLQLLFYSVGIGQISSEVPQNLSASRPQDRQFILSSKKLLLSDSGFYLCAWSGRVRDTQYFGPGTRLTVL.

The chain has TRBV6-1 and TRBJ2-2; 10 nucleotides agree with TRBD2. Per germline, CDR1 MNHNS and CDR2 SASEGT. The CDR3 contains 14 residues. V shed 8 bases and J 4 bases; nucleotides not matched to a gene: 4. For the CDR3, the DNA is TGTGCCAGCGCTTTAGCGGGAGGCACCGGGGAGCTGTTTTTT. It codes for CASALAGGTGELFF.

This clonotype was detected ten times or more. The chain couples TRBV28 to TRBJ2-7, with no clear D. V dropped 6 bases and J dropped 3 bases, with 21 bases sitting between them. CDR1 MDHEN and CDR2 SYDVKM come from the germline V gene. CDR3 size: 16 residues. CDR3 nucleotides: TGTGCCAGCAGCCCGACTTACGCGGCAGAATACTACGAGCAGTACTTC. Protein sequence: CASSPTYAAEYYEQYF.

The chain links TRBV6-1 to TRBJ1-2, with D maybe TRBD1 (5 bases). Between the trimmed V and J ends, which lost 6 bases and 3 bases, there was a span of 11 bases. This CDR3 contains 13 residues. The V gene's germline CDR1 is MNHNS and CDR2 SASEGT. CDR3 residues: CASRTLTDYGYTF. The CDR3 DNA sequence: TGTGCCAGCAGAACCCTGACAGACTATGGCTACACCTTC.

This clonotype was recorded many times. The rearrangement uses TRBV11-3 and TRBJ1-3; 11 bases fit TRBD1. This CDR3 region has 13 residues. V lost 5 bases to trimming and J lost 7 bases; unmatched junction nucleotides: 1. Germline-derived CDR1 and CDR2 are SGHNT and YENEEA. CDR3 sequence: CASSRDRGNTIYF. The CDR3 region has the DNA TGTGCCAGCAGCAGGGACAGGGGGAACACCATATATTTT.

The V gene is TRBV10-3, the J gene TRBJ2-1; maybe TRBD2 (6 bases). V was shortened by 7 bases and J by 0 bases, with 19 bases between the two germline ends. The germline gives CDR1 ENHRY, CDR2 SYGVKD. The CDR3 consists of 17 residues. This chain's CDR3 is CAIMEETGVGSYNEQFF. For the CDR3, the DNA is TGTGCCATCATGGAGGAGACGGGAGTAGGCTCCTACAATGAGCAGTTCTTC.

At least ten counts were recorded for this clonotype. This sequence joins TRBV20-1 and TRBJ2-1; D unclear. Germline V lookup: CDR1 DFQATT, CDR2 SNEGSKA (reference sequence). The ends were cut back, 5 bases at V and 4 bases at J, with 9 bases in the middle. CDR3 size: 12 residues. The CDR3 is CSAPTLYNEQFF. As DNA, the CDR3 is TGCAGTGCTCCTACCCTTTACAATGAGCAGTTCTTC.

In DNA, the CDR3 is TGTGCCAGTAGTTTTGGACAGGGAGGGGGCTACGAGCAGTACTTC. Residues: CASSFGQGGGYEQYF. The chain is built from TRBV19 and TRBJ2-7; TRBD1 might be the D (8 bases). This CDR3 contains 15 residues. CDR1 is LNHDA, CDR2 SQIVND, per germline (reference sequence). Trimming stripped 5 bases from V and 3 bases from J, with 17 bases between.

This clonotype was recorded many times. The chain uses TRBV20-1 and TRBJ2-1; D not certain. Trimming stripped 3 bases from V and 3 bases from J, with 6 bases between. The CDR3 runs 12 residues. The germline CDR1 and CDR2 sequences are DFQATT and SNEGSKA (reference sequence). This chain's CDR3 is CSASSFYNEQFF. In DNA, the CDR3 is TGCAGTGCTAGCAGCTTCTACAATGAGCAGTTCTTC.

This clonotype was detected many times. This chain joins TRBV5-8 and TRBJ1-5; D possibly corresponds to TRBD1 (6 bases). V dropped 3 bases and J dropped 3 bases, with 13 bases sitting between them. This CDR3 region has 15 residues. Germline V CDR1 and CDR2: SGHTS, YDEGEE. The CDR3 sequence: CASSSDRLSNQPQHF. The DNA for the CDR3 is TGTGCCAGCAGCTCCGACAGGTTATCCAATCAGCCCCAGCATTTT.

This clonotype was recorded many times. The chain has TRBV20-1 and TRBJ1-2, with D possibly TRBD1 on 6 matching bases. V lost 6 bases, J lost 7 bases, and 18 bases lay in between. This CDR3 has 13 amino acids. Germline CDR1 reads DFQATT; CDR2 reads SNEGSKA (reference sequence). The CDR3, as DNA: TGCAGTGCCAAGGACAGAGTTGCGGGTGGCTACACCTTC. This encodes CSAKDRVAGGYTF.

CDR3 residues: CASSDSPGVGEQYF. The CDR3, as DNA: TGTGCCAGCAGCGACTCGCCGGGGGTAGGCGAGCAGTACTTC. The chain links TRBV7-2 to TRBJ2-7; a weak D match, TRBD2 (6 bases). There are 14 residues in the CDR3. Trimming shortened V by 5 bases and J by 6 bases, and 17 bases separated the two germline ends. Germline V gives CDR1 SGHTA, CDR2 FQGNSA.

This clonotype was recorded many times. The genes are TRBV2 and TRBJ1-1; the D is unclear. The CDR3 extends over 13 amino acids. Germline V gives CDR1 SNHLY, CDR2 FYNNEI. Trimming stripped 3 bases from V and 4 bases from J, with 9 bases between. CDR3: CASSDSGVTEAFF. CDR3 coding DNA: TGTGCCAGCAGTGATTCGGGTGTCACTGAAGCTTTCTTT.

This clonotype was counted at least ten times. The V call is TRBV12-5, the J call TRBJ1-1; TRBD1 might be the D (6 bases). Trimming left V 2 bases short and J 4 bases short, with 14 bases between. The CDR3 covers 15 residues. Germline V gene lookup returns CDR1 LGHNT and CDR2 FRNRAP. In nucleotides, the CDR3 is TGTGCTAGTGGTTTGATATCGAGGGGGATCACTGAAGCTTTCTTT. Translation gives CASGLISRGITEAFF.

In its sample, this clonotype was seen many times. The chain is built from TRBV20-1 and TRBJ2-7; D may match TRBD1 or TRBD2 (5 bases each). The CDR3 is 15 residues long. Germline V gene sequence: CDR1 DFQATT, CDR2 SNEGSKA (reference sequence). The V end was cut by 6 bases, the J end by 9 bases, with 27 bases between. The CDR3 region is CSAPPGEQDLRAQYF. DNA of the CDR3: TGCAGTGCCCCTCCCGGGGAACAGGACCTACGAGCGCAGTACTTC.

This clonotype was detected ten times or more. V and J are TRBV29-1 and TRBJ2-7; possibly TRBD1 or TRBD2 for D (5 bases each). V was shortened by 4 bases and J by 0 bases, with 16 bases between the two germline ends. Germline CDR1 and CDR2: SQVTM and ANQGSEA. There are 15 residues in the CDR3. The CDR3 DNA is TGCAGCGTTGTGGGTGGGGACCTAAGCTCCTACGAGCAGTACTTC. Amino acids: CSVVGGDLSSYEQYF.

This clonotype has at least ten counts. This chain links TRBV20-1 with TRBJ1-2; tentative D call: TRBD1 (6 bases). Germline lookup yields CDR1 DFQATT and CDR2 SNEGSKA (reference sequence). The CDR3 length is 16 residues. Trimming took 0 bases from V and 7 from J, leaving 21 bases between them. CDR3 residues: CSARDDPWEGEGGYTF. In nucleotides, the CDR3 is TGCAGTGCTAGAGATGATCCTTGGGAGGGGGAAGGTGGCTACACCTTC.

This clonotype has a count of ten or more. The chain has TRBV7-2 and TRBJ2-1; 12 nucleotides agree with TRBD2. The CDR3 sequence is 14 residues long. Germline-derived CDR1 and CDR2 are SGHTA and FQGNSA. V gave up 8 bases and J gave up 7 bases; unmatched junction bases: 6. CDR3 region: CASPLAGGSNEQFF. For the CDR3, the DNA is TGTGCCAGCCCCCTAGCGGGAGGGTCGAATGAGCAGTTCTTC.

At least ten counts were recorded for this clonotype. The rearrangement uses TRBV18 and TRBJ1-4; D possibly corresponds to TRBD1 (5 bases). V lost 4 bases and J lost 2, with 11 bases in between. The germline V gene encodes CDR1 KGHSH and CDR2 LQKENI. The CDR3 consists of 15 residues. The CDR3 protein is CASSRDSPTNEKLFF. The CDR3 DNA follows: TGTGCCAGCTCACGAGACAGTCCCACTAATGAAAAACTGTTTTTT. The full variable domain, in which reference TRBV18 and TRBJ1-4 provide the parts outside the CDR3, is NAGVMQNPRHLVRRRGQEARLRCSPMKGHSHVYWYRQLPEEGLKFMVYLQKENIIDESGMPKERFSAEFPKEGPSILRIQQVVRGDSAAYFCASSRDSPTNEKLFFGSGTQLSVL.

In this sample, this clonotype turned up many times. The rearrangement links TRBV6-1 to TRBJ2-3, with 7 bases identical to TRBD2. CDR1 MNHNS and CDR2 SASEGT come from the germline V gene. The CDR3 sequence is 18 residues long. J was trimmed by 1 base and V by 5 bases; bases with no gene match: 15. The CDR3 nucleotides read TGTGCCAGCAGTCAGTGGGACTATCCGAATAGGGGCACAGATACGCAGTATTTT. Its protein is CASSQWDYPNRGTDTQYF.

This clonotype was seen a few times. CDR3 protein: CASCPSTGTGMNTEAFF. In nucleotides, the CDR3 is TGTGCCAGCTGTCCTTCAACAGGGACAGGGATGAACACTGAAGCTTTCTTT. This rearrangement joins TRBV19 to TRBJ1-1; TRBD1 matches 9 bases. With V trimmed by 9 bases and J by 0 bases, 14 bases remained unmatched. The CDR3 runs to 17 residues. From germline, CDR1 is LNHDA and CDR2 SQIVND (reference sequence).